Detailed here is one T cell receptor (beta chain). It lacks a known antigen. No clone much larger than this one lies a single base away; base qualities are absent. The CDR3 covers 14 residues, taking in both the cysteine and the phenylalanine. Only CDR3 DNA remains: 42 bases, in frame from the first base. V is reduced by 1 base and J by 0 bases, leaving a spacing of 6 bases between them. Reading the germline V gene gives CDR1 MNHNS and CDR2 SASEGT. Library creation used the immunoSEQ multiplex PCR assay. The paper's processing steps were these. To diagnose cytomegalovirus status from the catalog of TCR beta chain sequences, a statistical classification framework was built. In its TCRdb copy, this immuneACCESS table keeps in-frame sequences only and misses some clones. Where compared with another copy, unresolved V genes explain less than half of these, and the others have no known cause. The DNA was the basis for D and trimming; V, J and clone size are from that table. The sample table holds tens of thousands of clones, of which less than 95% were seen once. The ten biggest clones cover approximately 3.4% of the sample.

The donors were included in the validation cohort of 120 subjects, a group kept apart from the 666-subject first cohort. This sample stems from a study of cytomegalovirus exposure and HLA in healthy donors (dated by TCRdb to about 2017). Looking at the study overall: A later analysis indicated that the 95 to 150 validation repertoires were generated on the platform also employed for the 600 to 750 repertoires of the first cohort. The study combined high-throughput TCR immunosequencing, statistical association of individual TCRs with disease status, and machine learning to predict cytomegalovirus infection status. The study was designed to test whether signatures of past pathogen exposure could be identified by cataloging public T cell receptors. In addition to the first cohort of hundreds of subjects, a separate validation cohort of 130 or so different subjects was used.

The research as a whole found: A later analysis had no HLA typing for the validation cohort, so co-occurrence there was scored across all 110 or so repertoires. In vitro tests confirmed that three of the cytomegalovirus-associated TCR beta chains recognize cytomegalovirus antigens. Subsequent analysis determined that TCRs grouped into clusters in the first cohort also showed a tendency toward co-occurrence across the 120 or so validation repertoires, and approximately 94% of cluster scores exceeded 0. The classifier was reported to diagnose cytomegalovirus status with high specificity and sensitivity in both the original cohort and the validation cohort. It was suggested by the authors that the approach could potentially be generalized to other disease states and immunological phenotypes. The study gave a list of about 160 TCR beta chains associated with cytomegalovirus. Most TCR sequences were seen in very few donors, while some public TCRs were found in many individuals.

In this chain, TRBV6-1 is recombined with TRBJ2-5; the D gene remains uncertain. This sequence originates from a woman aged 18 to 35 in good health and CMV-seropositive. The sequenced sample consisted of PBMCs. The CDR3 here reads CASSEVYNQETQYF. The bases are TGTGCCAGCAGTGAAGTTTACAACCAAGAGACCCAGTACTTC.